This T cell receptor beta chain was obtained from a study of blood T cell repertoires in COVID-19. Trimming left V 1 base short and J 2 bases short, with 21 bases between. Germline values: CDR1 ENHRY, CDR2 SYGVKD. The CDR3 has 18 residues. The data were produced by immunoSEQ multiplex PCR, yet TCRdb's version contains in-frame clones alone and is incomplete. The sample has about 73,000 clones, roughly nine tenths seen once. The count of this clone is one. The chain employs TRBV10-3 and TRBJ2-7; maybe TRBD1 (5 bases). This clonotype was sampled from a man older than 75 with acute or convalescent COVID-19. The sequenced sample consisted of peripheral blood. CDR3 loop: CAISEYVPRVVSAYEQYF. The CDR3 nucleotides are TGTGCCATCAGTGAGTACGTCCCCAGGGTTGTATCGGCCTACGAGCAGTACTTC.